These 24 T cell receptor beta chains were all obtained from the same sample, sequenced in a study of HIV-infected children after antiretroviral therapy interruption. The treatment denotes: PENTA 11 planned treatment interruption arm or continuous ART arm. Unique molecular identifiers were included in an RNA-based 3' RACE TCR library. TCRdb reprocessed the 3' RACE reads with MiXCR, giving one entry per CDR3 protein. The data hold around 50,000 distinct CDR3 sequences, with 4.3% observed a single time. The sample in question was CD45RA+ CD4+ T cells from PBMCs, pooled from several time points, obtained from a donor given antiretroviral therapy, either interrupted or continuous. The subset here: naive CD4+ CD45RA+ CD45RO- T cells. These receptors all come from a pool of human donors with HIV.

This clonotype was seen ten or more times. The chain carries TRBV3-1 and TRBJ1-1, with a possible D match to TRBD1 (5 bases). V was trimmed by 3 bases and J by 5 bases, leaving 10 bases between them. CDR1 LGHDT and CDR2 YNNKEL come from the germline V gene (reference sequence). The CDR3 extends over 13 amino acids. In DNA, the CDR3 is TGTGCCAGCAGCCAGGACAAGGAGACTGAAGCTTTCTTT. Translation: CASSQDKETEAFF.

This clonotype has a count of ten or more. V is TRBV5-1 and J is TRBJ2-2, with D uncertain. The CDR3 contains 12 residues. V lost 3 bases, J lost 1 base, and 1 base lay in between. The germline V gene encodes CDR1 SGHRS and CDR2 YFSETQ. The CDR3 DNA reads TGCGCCAGCAGCTGGAACACCGGGGAGCTGTTTTTT. Translation gives CASSWNTGELFF. Together with reference TRBV5-1 and TRBJ2-2, the CDR3 gives the full variable domain: KAGVTQTPRYLIKTRGQQVTLSCSPISGHRSVSWYQQTPGQGLQFLFEYFSETQRNKGNFPGRFSGRQFSNSRSEMNVSTLELGDSALYLCASSWNTGELFFGEGSRLTVL.

There are a few counts of this clonotype. V gene TRBV3-1 combines with J gene TRBJ2-1; maybe TRBD2 (6 bases). Trimming pared 4 bases from V and 9 bases from J, leaving 13 bases between. Germline V gene sequence: CDR1 LGHDT, CDR2 YNNKEL (reference sequence). The CDR3 is made up of 13 amino acids. The CDR3 is CASSRFGSGEQFF. CDR3 coding DNA: TGTGCCAGCAGCCGCTTCGGTAGCGGTGAGCAGTTCTTC.

This clonotype was found many times. This chain links TRBV5-1 with TRBJ2-3, with D perhaps given as TRBD1 or TRBD2 (7 bases each). Trimming shortened V by 2 bases and J by 1 base, and 20 bases separated the two germline ends. This CDR3 comprises 18 residues. Germline loops: CDR1 SGHRS, CDR2 YFSETQ. The CDR3 is CASSFGRGGPRGTDTQYF. Here the CDR3 DNA reads TGCGCCAGCAGCTTTGGCAGGGGGGGGCCAAGAGGCACAGATACGCAGTATTTT. The full variable domain, rest sourced from reference TRBV5-1 and TRBJ2-3, is KAGVTQTPRYLIKTRGQQVTLSCSPISGHRSVSWYQQTPGQGLQFLFEYFSETQRNKGNFPGRFSGRQFSNSRSEMNVSTLELGDSALYLCASSFGRGGPRGTDTQYFGPGTRLTVL.

This clonotype was counted many times. The chain carries TRBV24-1 and TRBJ2-3; no definite D call. Germline V CDR1 and CDR2: KGHDR, SFDVKD. The CDR3 loop spans 16 amino acids. The V end lost 5 bases, the J end lost 2 bases, and 16 bases lay between the germline ends. The CDR3 spells CATSAVAVTTTDTQYF. CDR3 bases: TGTGCCACCAGTGCCGTGGCCGTGACAACCACAGATACGCAGTATTTT.

This clonotype was picked up a small number of times. V gene TRBV28 combines with J gene TRBJ2-1; 7 nucleotides line up with TRBD1. Germline loops: CDR1 MDHEN, CDR2 SYDVKM. V trimming: 7 bases; J trimming: 2 bases; junction bases outside the gene matches: 8. This CDR3 spans 15 amino acids. The CDR3 DNA reads TGTGCCAGCACCCACCCCGGGACAGCCTACAATGAGCAGTTCTTC. Translation gives CASTHPGTAYNEQFF.

This clonotype was seen many times. Here the CDR3 reads CASSQDLAGGTYEQYF. Here the CDR3 DNA reads TGTGCCAGCAGCCAAGATTTAGCGGGGGGGACCTACGAGCAGTACTTC. V is TRBV4-2 and J is TRBJ2-7, with 11 bases matching TRBD2. The CDR3 runs to 16 residues. Germline V gene data show CDR1 as LGHNA and CDR2 as YNFKEQ. Trimming removed 0 bases from V and 2 bases from J; junction bases left unmatched: 3.

This chain uses TRBV12-3 or TRBV12-4 with TRBJ1-1; 11 nucleotides line up with TRBD1. The CDR3 length is 14 residues. J gave up 5 bases and V 4 bases, and 3 bases lay outside the gene matches. CDR3 DNA sequence: TGTGCCAGCAGTTGGACAGGGGGCGGAACTGAAGCTTTCTTT. Protein product: CASSWTGGGTEAFF.

This clonotype has a count of ten or more. V usage is TRBV13 and J usage is TRBJ2-3, with 11 bases identical to TRBD2. CDR3 length: 17 amino acids. Germline CDR1 reads PRHDT; CDR2 reads FYEKMQ (reference sequence). V was clipped by 5 bases and J by 1 base; unmatched bases: 8. The CDR3 protein is CASSLGTSGYGTDTQYF. The CDR3 DNA reads as TGTGCCAGCAGCCTGGGGACTAGCGGATACGGCACAGATACGCAGTATTTT.

This clonotype was detected many times. The chain recombines TRBV11-3 with TRBJ2-2, with 9 bases identical to TRBD2. The trim removed 1 base at V and 0 bases at J, leaving 6 bases unmatched. This CDR3 contains 18 residues. In germline, CDR1 is SGHNT, CDR2 YENEEA. The CDR3 DNA reads TGTGCCAGCAGCTTAGGCCGGCTAGCGGGGACGAACACCGGGGAGCTGTTTTTT. Its protein is CASSLGRLAGTNTGELFF.

This clonotype was seen repeatedly, ten times or more. The V and J genes are TRBV20-1 and TRBJ1-1, with no clear D. Trimming removed 5 bases from V and 1 base from J, with 17 bases in between. Germline CDR1 is DFQATT and CDR2 is SNEGSKA (reference sequence). The CDR3 is 15 residues long. Written as DNA, the CDR3 is TGCAGTGCTCGGTCGAGGATTGGCAAGAACACTGAAGCTTTCTTT. Translated: CSARSRIGKNTEAFF.

The V and J genes are TRBV6-2 or TRBV6-3 and TRBJ2-7, with 8 bases that match TRBD1. Germline lookup yields CDR1 MNHEY and CDR2 SVGEGT. V shed 2 bases, J shed 6 bases, and the junction held 0 bases outside the gene matches. This CDR3 is 12 amino acids long. The CDR3 nucleotides read TGTGCCAGCAGTTACGACAGGGGCGAGCAGTACTTC. Encoded protein: CASSYDRGEQYF.

This rearrangement joins TRBV20-1 to TRBJ2-5; no firm D call. The CDR3 covers 14 residues. The germline CDR1 and CDR2 sequences are DFQATT and SNEGSKA (reference sequence). The V gene lost 4 bases and the J gene lost 5 bases, with 17 bases spanning the gap. CDR3 sequence: CSATVAGVLETQYF. CDR3 nucleotide sequence: TGCAGTGCTACTGTAGCAGGCGTTTTGGAGACCCAGTACTTC.

This clonotype was seen ten or more times. J is TRBJ1-1 and V is TRBV19; D unclear. Trimming left V 10 bases short and J 1 base short, with 13 bases between. Germline lookup yields CDR1 LNHDA and CDR2 SQIVND (reference sequence). The CDR3 extends over 13 amino acids. CDR3 DNA sequence: TGTGCCATTGCGACGGAAGCGAACACTGAAGCTTTCTTT. This translates into CAIATEANTEAFF.

This clonotype has only a few counts. V usage is TRBV11-3 and J usage is TRBJ2-4; no definite D call. The CDR3 length is 12 residues. The V end was cut by 1 base, the J end by 9 bases, with 7 bases between. Germline V gene lookup returns CDR1 SGHNT and CDR2 YENEEA. CDR3 in amino acids: CASSLGVGIQYF. Written as DNA, the CDR3 is TGTGCCAGCAGCTTAGGAGTAGGCATTCAGTACTTC.

There are many counts of this clonotype. The gene calls are TRBV4-1 and TRBJ2-5; perhaps TRBD2 as D (5 bases). The ends were cut back, 4 bases at V and 5 bases at J, with 11 bases in the middle. CDR3 length: 13 amino acids. Germline assignment: CDR1 MGHRA and CDR2 YSYEKL. CDR3 protein: CASSLAMLETQYF. DNA for the CDR3: TGCGCCAGCAGCCTAGCGATGCTGGAGACCCAGTACTTC.

This rearrangement joins TRBV12-3 or TRBV12-4 to TRBJ1-4; D unclear. Trimming removed 8 bases at V and 6 bases at J, with 7 bases between. This CDR3 contains 11 residues. CDR3 in amino acids: CASGEYEKLFF. As DNA, the CDR3 is TGTGCCAGCGGCGAATATGAAAAACTGTTTTTT.

This clonotype was counted between two and nine times. The V gene is TRBV6-1, the J gene TRBJ2-7; a possible D gene is TRBD1 (6 bases). The V and J ends lost 7 bases and 3 bases respectively, with 10 bases between them. The CDR3 is 12 amino acids. Per the germline V gene, CDR1 is MNHNS and CDR2 is SASEGT. DNA of the CDR3: TGTGCCAGCAACCGGGACAACTACGAGCAGTACTTC. Translated, it gives CASNRDNYEQYF.

This sequence joins TRBV7-9 and TRBJ2-7; D remains unclear. The CDR3 totals 15 residues. V lost 1 base to trimming and J lost 2 bases, with 12 bases between them. Germline V CDR1 and CDR2: SEHNR, FQNEAQ (reference sequence). CDR3 in amino acids: CASSLGGRTPYEQYF. In nucleotides, the CDR3 is TGTGCCAGCAGCTTAGGGGGTAGAACCCCCTACGAGCAGTACTTC.

This clonotype was seen many times. The CDR3 region is CAARLPGGQGSYEQYF. DNA of the CDR3: TGTGCCGCTCGCCTGCCCGGGGGACAGGGATCCTACGAGCAGTACTTC. The chain couples TRBV30 to TRBJ2-7; 9 nucleotides match TRBD1. Trimming removed 8 bases from V and 1 base from J; junction bases left unmatched: 15. Germline CDR1 GTSNPN, CDR2 SVGIG (reference sequence). The CDR3 spans 16 residues. The variable domain in full, completed from reference TRBV30 and TRBJ2-7, reads SQTIHQWPATLVQPVGSPLSLECTVEGTSNPNLYWYRQAAGRGLQLLFYSVGIGQISSEVPQNLSASRPQDRQFILSSKKLLLSDSGFYLCAARLPGGQGSYEQYFGPGTRLTVT.

This clonotype was detected only a few times. The V call is TRBV12-5, the J call TRBJ1-2; 12 bases match TRBD1. Germline-derived CDR1 and CDR2 are LGHNT and FRNRAP. After removal of 5 bases from V and 7 bases from J, the junction contained 5 bases not matched to a gene. The length of the CDR3 is 14 residues. In DNA, the CDR3 is TGTGCTAGTGGTCCGGGACAGGGGGCGTCTGGCTACACCTTC. This sequence encodes CASGPGQGASGYTF.

CDR3 sequence: CASNKAPNSPLHF. CDR3 nucleotide sequence: TGTGCCAGCAACAAGGCCCCTAATTCACCCCTCCACTTT. This rearrangement joins TRBV28 to TRBJ1-6, with no clear D. The V end lost 7 bases, the J end lost 6 bases, and 10 bases lay between the germline ends. The CDR3 covers 13 residues. Germline CDR1 MDHEN, CDR2 SYDVKM.

This clonotype was seen ten or more times. The rearrangement links TRBV20-1 to TRBJ2-2, with D hard to call. V shed 6 bases and J shed 3 bases, with 14 bases lying between them. Germline assignment: CDR1 DFQATT and CDR2 SNEGSKA (reference sequence). There are 14 residues in the CDR3. The CDR3 loop is CSAAASGHTGELFF. In DNA form, the CDR3 reads TGCAGTGCCGCCGCATCCGGTCACACCGGGGAGCTGTTTTTT.

In this sample, this clonotype turned up many times. The chain is built from TRBV10-2 and TRBJ2-6; D gene ambiguous. The CDR3 has 13 amino acids. The ends were cut back, 5 bases at V and 0 bases at J, with 2 bases in the middle. Germline V gene sequence: CDR1 WSHSY, CDR2 SAAADI. The CDR3 reads CASSSSGANVLTF. The CDR3 DNA follows: TGCGCCAGCAGTTCCTCTGGGGCCAACGTCCTGACTTTC.